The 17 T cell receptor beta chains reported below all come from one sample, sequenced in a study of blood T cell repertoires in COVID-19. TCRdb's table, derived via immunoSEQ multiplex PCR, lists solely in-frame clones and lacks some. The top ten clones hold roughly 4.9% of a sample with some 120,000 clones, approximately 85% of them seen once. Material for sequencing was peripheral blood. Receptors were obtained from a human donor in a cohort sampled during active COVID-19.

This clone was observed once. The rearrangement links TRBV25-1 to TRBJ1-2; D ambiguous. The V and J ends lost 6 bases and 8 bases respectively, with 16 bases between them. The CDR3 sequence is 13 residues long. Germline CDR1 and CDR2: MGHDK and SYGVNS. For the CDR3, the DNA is TGTGCCAGCAGCCCACCCCGGGAGAGGGGCTACACCTTC. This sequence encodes CASSPPRERGYTF.

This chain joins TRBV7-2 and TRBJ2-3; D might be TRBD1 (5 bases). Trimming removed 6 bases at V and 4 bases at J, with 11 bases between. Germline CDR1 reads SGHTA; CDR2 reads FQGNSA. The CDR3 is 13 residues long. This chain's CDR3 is CASRPQGADTQYF. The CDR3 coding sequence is TGTGCCAGCAGGCCGCAGGGTGCAGATACGCAGTATTTT.

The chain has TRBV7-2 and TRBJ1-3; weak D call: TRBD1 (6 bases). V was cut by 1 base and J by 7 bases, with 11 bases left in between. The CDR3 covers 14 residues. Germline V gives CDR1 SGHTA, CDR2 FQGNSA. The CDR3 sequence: CASSLGAQGNTIYF. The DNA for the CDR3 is TGTGCCAGCAGCTTAGGGGCCCAGGGGAACACCATATATTTT.

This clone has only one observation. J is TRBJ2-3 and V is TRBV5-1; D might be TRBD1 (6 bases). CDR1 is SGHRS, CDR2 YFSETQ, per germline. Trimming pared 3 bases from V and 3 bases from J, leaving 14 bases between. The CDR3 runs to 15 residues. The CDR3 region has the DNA TGCGCCAGCAGCTCGAGGGGGTATCGTACAGATACGCAGTATTTT. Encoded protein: CASSSRGYRTDTQYF. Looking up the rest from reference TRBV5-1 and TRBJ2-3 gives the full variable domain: KAGVTQTPRYLIKTRGQQVTLSCSPISGHRSVSWYQQTPGQGLQFLFEYFSETQRNKGNFPGRFSGRQFSNSRSEMNVSTLELGDSALYLCASSSRGYRTDTQYFGPGTRLTVL.

The CDR3 protein is CAISRGGPNSYEQYF. DNA of the CDR3: TGTGCCATCAGTCGCGGGGGACCTAACTCCTACGAGCAGTACTTC. This sequence joins TRBV10-3 and TRBJ2-7; TRBD2 aligns across 7 bases. In germline, CDR1 is ENHRY, CDR2 SYGVKD. V lost 5 bases to trimming and J lost 0 bases; unmatched junction nucleotides: 7. CDR3 length: 15 amino acids.

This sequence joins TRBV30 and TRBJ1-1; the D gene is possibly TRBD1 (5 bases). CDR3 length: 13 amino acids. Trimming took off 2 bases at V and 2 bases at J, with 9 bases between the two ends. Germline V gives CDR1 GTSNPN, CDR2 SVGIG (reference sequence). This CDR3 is CAWSKGLNTEAFF. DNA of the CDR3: TGTGCCTGGAGTAAGGGACTCAACACTGAAGCTTTCTTT.

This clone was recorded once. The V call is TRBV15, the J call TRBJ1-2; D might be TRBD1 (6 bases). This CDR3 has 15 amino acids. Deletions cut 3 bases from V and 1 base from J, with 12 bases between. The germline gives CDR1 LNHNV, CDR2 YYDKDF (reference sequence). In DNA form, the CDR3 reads TGTGCCACCAGCAGGACAGGACCCAATAACTATGGCTACACCTTC. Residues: CATSRTGPNNYGYTF.

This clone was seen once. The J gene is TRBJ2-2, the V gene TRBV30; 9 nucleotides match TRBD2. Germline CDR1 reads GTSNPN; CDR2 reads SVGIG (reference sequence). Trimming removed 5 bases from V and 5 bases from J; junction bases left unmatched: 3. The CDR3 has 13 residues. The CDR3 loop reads CAWVAGATGELFF. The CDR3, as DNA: TGTGCCTGGGTAGCGGGAGCTACCGGGGAGCTGTTTTTT. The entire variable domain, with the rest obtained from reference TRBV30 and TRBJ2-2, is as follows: SQTIHQWPATLVQPVGSPLSLECTVEGTSNPNLYWYRQAAGRGLQLLFYSVGIGQISSEVPQNLSASRPQDRQFILSSKKLLLSDSGFYLCAWVAGATGELFFGEGSRLTVL.

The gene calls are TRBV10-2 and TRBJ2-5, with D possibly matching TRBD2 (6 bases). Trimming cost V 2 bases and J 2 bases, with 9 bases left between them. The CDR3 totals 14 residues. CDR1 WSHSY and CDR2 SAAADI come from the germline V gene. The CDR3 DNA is TGCGCCAGCAGTGAGAGGGACTGGCAAGAGACCCAGTACTTC. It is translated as CASSERDWQETQYF.

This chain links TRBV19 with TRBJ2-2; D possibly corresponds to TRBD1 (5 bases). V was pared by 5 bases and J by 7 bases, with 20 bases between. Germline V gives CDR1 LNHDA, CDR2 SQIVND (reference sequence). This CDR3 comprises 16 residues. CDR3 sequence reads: CASSPPFTAGYGELFF. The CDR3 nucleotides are TGTGCCAGTAGTCCCCCGTTTACGGCAGGGTACGGGGAGCTGTTTTTT.

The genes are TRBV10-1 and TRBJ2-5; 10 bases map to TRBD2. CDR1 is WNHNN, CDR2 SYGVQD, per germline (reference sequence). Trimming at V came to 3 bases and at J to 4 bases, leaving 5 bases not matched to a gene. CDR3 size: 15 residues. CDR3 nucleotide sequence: TGCGCCAGCAGTGAACCGGCTAGCGGGAGAGAGACCCAGTACTTC. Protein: CASSEPASGRETQYF.

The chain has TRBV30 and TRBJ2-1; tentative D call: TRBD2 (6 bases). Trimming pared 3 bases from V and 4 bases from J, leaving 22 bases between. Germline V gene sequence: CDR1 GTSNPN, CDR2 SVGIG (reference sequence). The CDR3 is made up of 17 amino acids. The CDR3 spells CAWSDTSGLRVYNEQFF. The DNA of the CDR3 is TGTGCCTGGAGCGATACTTCGGGACTCCGAGTATACAATGAGCAGTTCTTC.

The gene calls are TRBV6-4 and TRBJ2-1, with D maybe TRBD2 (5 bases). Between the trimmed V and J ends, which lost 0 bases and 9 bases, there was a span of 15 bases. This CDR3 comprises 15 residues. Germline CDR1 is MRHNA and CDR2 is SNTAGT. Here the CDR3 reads CASSDSLARTGEQFF. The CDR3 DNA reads TGTGCCAGCAGTGACTCCCTAGCCCGGACGGGTGAGCAGTTCTTC.

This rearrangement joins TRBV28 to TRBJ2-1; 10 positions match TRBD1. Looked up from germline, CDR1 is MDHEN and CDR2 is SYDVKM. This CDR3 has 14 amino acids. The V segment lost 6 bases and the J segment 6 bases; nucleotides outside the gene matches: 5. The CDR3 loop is CASRRQGASNEQFF. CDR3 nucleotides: TGTGCCAGCAGGAGACAGGGGGCCAGCAATGAGCAGTTCTTC.

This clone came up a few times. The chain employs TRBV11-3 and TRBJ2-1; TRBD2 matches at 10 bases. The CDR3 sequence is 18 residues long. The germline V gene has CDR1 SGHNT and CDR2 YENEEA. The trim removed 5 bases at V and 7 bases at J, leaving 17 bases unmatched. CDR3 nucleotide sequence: TGTGCCAGCAGCGATCGAGGTTTTAGCGGGAGGAAGAGGAATGAGCAGTTCTTC. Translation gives CASSDRGFSGRKRNEQFF. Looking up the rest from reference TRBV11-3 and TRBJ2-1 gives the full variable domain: EAGVVQSPRYKIIEKKQPVAFWCNPISGHNTLYWYLQNLGQGPELLIRYENEEAVDDSQLPKDRFSAERLKGVDSTLKIQPAELGDSAVYLCASSDRGFSGRKRNEQFFGPGTRLTVL.

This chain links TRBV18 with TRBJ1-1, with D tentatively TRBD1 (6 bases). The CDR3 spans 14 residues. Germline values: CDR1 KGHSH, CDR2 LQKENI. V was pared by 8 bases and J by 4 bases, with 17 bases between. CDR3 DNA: TGTGCCAGCGCCGCAGCAGGGGTCGGCACTGAAGCTTTCTTT. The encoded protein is CASAAAGVGTEAFF.

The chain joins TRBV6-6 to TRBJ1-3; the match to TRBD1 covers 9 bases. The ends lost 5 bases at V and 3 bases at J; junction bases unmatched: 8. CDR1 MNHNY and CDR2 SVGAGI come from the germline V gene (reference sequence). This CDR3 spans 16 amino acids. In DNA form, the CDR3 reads TGTGCCAGCAGTCTGGAGGGACAGGGTTATGGAAACACCATATATTTT. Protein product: CASSLEGQGYGNTIYF.